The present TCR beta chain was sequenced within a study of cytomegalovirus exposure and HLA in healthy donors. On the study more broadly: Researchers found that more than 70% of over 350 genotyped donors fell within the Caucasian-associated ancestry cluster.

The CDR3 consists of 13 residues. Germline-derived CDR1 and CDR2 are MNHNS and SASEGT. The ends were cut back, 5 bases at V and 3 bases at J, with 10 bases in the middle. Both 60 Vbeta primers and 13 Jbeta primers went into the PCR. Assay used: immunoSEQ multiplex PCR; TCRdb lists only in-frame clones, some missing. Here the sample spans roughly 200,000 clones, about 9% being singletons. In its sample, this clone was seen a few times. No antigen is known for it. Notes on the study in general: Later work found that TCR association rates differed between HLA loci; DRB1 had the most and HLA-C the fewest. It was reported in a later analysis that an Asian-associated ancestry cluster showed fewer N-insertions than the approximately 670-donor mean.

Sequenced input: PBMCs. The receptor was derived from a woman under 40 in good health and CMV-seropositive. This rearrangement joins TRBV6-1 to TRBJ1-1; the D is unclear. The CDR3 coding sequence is TGTGCCAGCAGTAAGGTAGAGGACACTGAAGCTTTCTTT. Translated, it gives CASSKVEDTEAFF.